A selection of T cell receptor beta chains follows, all from one sample in a study of T cell clonotyping in hematopoietic cell transplantation. The table came from immunoSEQ multiplex PCR; TCRdb's copy has only in-frame clones and leaves some out. The profile shows 29,000 or so clones, 80% to 95% of them singletons. Here the sequenced sample was PBMCs, taken 100 days after allogeneic stem cell transplant. Receptors were obtained from a female patient in her 50s who had an allogeneic stem cell transplant from a related donor, so the T cells may come from the graft donor. Some clones in this sample may be carry-over from other donors' samples. The CDR3 runs from the conserved cysteine through the conserved F or W. Fields, in order: V gene, J gene, clone size, D gene, CDR3 protein, CDR3 DNA. A D gene is named only where the DNA matches it firmly. A clone size is listed for some rows: how often the clone was seen (once, few, many), or a class if it is expanded.

TRBV2	TRBJ2-1	.	TRBD2	CASRSLTSGVYNEQFF	TGTGCCAGCAGGAGCTTGACTAGCGGGGTTTACAATGAGCAGTTCTTC
TRBV2	TRBJ2-4	.	.	CASSGGGRYLAKNIQYF	TGTGCCAGCAGTGGAGGGGGGCGATATCTAGCCAAAAACATTCAGTACTTC
TRBV18	TRBJ2-3	.	.	CASSPPAQGGTDTQYF	TGTGCCAGCTCGCCGCCCGCCCAGGGCGGAACAGATACGCAGTATTTT
TRBV6-5	TRBJ1-5	.	.	CASSGQINQPQHF	TGTGCCAGCAGTGGACAGATTAATCAGCCCCAGCATTTT
TRBV13	TRBJ2-2	medium-sized	TRBD1	CASSRGGYTGELFF	TGTGCCAGCAGCCGAGGGGGCTACACCGGGGAGCTGTTTTTT
TRBV19	TRBJ1-1	.	TRBD1	CATRDRPEAGTEAFF	TGTGCCACTAGGGACAGGCCGGAGGCGGGCACTGAAGCTTTCTTT
TRBV30	TRBJ2-7	.	TRBD2	CAWSDPGTTYEQYF	TGTGCCTGGAGTGACCCAGGGACTACCTACGAGCAGTACTTC
TRBV9	TRBJ2-7	.	.	CASSAGGGAFYEQYF	TGTGCCAGCAGCGCGGGCGGGGGCGCTTTCTACGAGCAGTACTTC
TRBV4-2	TRBJ1-2	.	TRBD1	CASNEQGIGGYTF	TGTGCCAGCAACGAACAGGGGATTGGGGGCTACACCTTC
TRBV6-5	TRBJ2-5	.	.	CASSSSGETQYF	TGTGCCAGCAGCAGTAGTGGGGAGACCCAGTACTTC
TRBV5-1	TRBJ2-5	.	TRBD1	CASSPSGTEQETQYF	TGCGCCAGCAGCCCGAGTGGGACAGAGCAAGAGACCCAGTACTTC
TRBV6-5	TRBJ1-4	.	.	CASSPRVVTGEKLFF	TGTGCCAGCAGTCCCCGGGTGGTCACGGGTGAAAAACTGTTTTTT
TRBV4-2	TRBJ2-3	.	.	CASSQEMGGTDTQYF	TGTGCCAGCAGCCAAGAGATGGGGGGCACAGATACGCAGTATTTT
TRBV5-6	TRBJ1-2	.	.	CASRVEQANNYGYTF	TGTGCCAGCAGGGTCGAACAGGCGAATAACTATGGCTACACCTTC
TRBV6-1	TRBJ2-1	.	TRBD2	CASSDRTSGGRNEQFF	TGTGCCAGCAGTGATCGGACTAGCGGGGGCCGTAATGAGCAGTTCTTC
TRBV6-1	TRBJ1-6	.	TRBD1	CASSEALGTGGSPLHF	TGTGCCAGCAGTGAAGCTCTGGGGACAGGGGGTTCACCCCTCCACTTT
TRBV6-5	TRBJ2-1	.	TRBD2	CASSYAGGSYNEQFF	TGTGCCAGCAGTTACGCGGGGGGTTCCTACAATGAGCAGTTCTTC
TRBV7-6	TRBJ1-1	.	TRBD1	CASTNGQANTEAFF	TGTGCCAGCACCAACGGACAGGCGAACACTGAAGCTTTCTTT
TRBV6-1	TRBJ1-5	.	.	CASSEGTAYNQPQHF	TGTGCCAGCAGTGAAGGGACGGCTTACAATCAGCCCCAGCATTTT
TRBV5-4	TRBJ1-6	.	.	CASSLRQQTNSPLHF	TGTGCCAGCAGCCTGCGGCAACAGACAAATTCACCCCTCCACTTT
TRBV9	TRBJ1-2	.	.	CASSAWAEGYGYTF	TGTGCCAGCAGCGCCTGGGCGGAGGGCTATGGCTACACCTTC
TRBV4-3	TRBJ2-7	.	.	CASSINLDSETYEQYF	TGCGCCAGCAGCATAAACCTAGACAGCGAAACCTACGAGCAGTACTTC
TRBV18	TRBJ2-3	.	.	CASSPGGDTQYF	TGTGCCAGCTCACCAGGAGGAGATACGCAGTATTTT
TRBV5-1	TRBJ2-3	.	.	CASSPRGGPDTQYF	TGCGCCAGCAGCCCCAGGGGAGGCCCAGATACGCAGTATTTT
TRBV30	TRBJ1-2	.	TRBD1	CAWVPGQVYGYTF	TGTGCCTGGGTTCCGGGACAGGTCTATGGCTACACCTTC
TRBV29-1	TRBJ2-7	.	.	CSVEDVRRRDF	TGCAGCGTTGAAGATGTGAGGAGAAGGGACTTC
TRBV10-3	TRBJ2-1	.	TRBD2	CAISSGDGDEQFF	TGTGCCATCAGCAGCGGGGACGGGGATGAGCAGTTCTTC
TRBV14	TRBJ1-1	.	.	CASSSRAELTEAFF	TGTGCCAGCAGCTCCCGGGCCGAACTCACTGAAGCTTTCTTT
TRBV19	TRBJ1-4	.	.	CASNQQGRNEKLFF	TGTGCCAGTAACCAACAGGGCCGTAATGAAAAACTGTTTTTT
TRBV10-2	TRBJ1-2	.	.	CASRDNLGYGYTF	TGCGCCAGCAGGGACAATCTGGGATATGGCTACACCTTC
TRBV5-4	TRBJ2-2	.	TRBD1	CASSKDRDGTGELFF	TGTGCCAGCAGCAAGGACAGGGATGGGACCGGGGAGCTGTTTTTT
TRBV5-1	TRBJ1-4	.	.	CASSFQGTGSYSEKLFF	TGCGCCAGCAGCTTTCAAGGGACGGGCAGTTATTCTGAAAAACTGTTTTTT
TRBV5-4	TRBJ2-5	.	.	CASSFHDTGLLGTQYF	TGTGCCAGCAGCTTCCACGATACGGGACTCCTGGGGACCCAGTACTTC
TRBV19	TRBJ1-1	once	.	CAGSFGTEAFF	TGTGCCGGGTCATTCGGCACTGAAGCTTTCTTT
TRBV23-1	TRBJ1-5	.	.	CASSLGQPQHF	TGCGCCAGCAGTCTGGGCCAGCCCCAGCATTTT